One sample yielded the 21 T cell receptor beta chains listed below, sequenced in a study of T-cell reconstitution after alpha-beta-depleted transplantation in children. Unique molecular identifiers were incorporated during preparation of the TCRbeta library. TCRdb independently ran MiXCR on the PCR reads; one entry per CDR3 protein. The sample records a few hundred thousand distinct CDR3 sequences, 15% to 20% being singletons. The sample here was PBMCs, mostly from graft donor cells, taken 360 days after TCRalphabeta/CD19-depleted stem cell transplant. These receptors all come from a boy under two years old who had a stem cell transplant for Wiskott-Aldrich syndrome, so the T cells may come from the graft donor.

The rearrangement links TRBV29-1 to TRBJ2-1, with a possible D match to TRBD1 (5 bases). Germline CDR1 and CDR2: SQVTM and ANQGSEA. Between the trimmed V and J ends, which lost 7 bases and 4 bases, there was a span of 14 bases. The CDR3 has 13 amino acids. The CDR3 is CSALGDSYNEQFF. CDR3 nucleotide sequence: TGCAGCGCCCTGGGCGACAGTTACAATGAGCAGTTCTTC.

This clonotype has just a few counts. This sequence joins TRBV7-8 and TRBJ2-7, with no clear D. With 1 base removed from V and 3 bases from J, the gap between germline ends came to 16 bases. Germline lookup yields CDR1 SGHVS and CDR2 FQNEAQ. The CDR3 is 16 residues long. The CDR3 DNA reads as TGTGCCAGCAGCTTAGGGGTAAACTCCTACTACTACGAGCAGTACTTC. Translated, it gives CASSLGVNSYYYEQYF.

This clonotype was counted many times. The chain carries TRBV28 and TRBJ1-3; D remains unclear. Per germline, CDR1 MDHEN and CDR2 SYDVKM. With 2 bases removed from V and 0 bases from J, the gap between germline ends came to 5 bases. The CDR3 runs to 14 residues. The CDR3 region has the DNA TGTGCCAGCAGTTTAAAGGGCTCTGGAAACACCATATATTTT. It translates to CASSLKGSGNTIYF.

Turning to this clonotype: Compared with germline, one end of the junction differs, possibly owing to a read error. J is TRBJ2-1 and V is TRBV28, with D unclear. The CDR3 sequence is 14 residues long. Germline CDR1 reads MDHEN; CDR2 reads SYDVKM. The CDR3 DNA reads as TGTGGCAGCAGTTTATCCCGCAGGCAGGATGAGCAGTTCTTC. Residues: CGSSLSRRQDEQFF.

This rearrangement joins TRBV5-1 to TRBJ2-5, with D possibly TRBD2 on 5 matching bases. Per the germline V gene, CDR1 is SGHRS and CDR2 is YFSETQ. V was trimmed by 9 bases and J by 5 bases, leaving 17 bases between them. The CDR3 sequence is 13 residues long. As DNA, the CDR3 is TGCGCCACCAAGAGGGATGGGTTGGAGACCCAGTACTTC. It encodes CATKRDGLETQYF.

This clonotype was recorded many times. The rearrangement joins TRBV5-1 to TRBJ1-2, with TRBD1 matching 7 bases. The CDR3 runs 16 residues. Trimming cost V 0 bases and J 5 bases; bases outside gene matches: 10. The germline V gene has CDR1 SGHRS and CDR2 YFSETQ. DNA for the CDR3: TGCGCCAGCAGCTTGGACCCCGAGACAGGGCGGTATGGCTACACCTTC. Translated, it gives CASSLDPETGRYGYTF.

This clonotype was counted a few times. This chain links TRBV2 with TRBJ1-5; D remains unclear. The CDR3 has 13 amino acids. In germline, CDR1 is SNHLY, CDR2 FYNNEI. V lost 3 bases, J lost 7 bases, and 10 bases lay in between. CDR3 sequence reads: CASSDEGFQPQHF. Here the CDR3 DNA reads TGTGCCAGCAGTGATGAAGGGTTCCAGCCCCAGCATTTT.

The chain combines TRBV28 with TRBJ2-5, with 8 positions matching TRBD2. Per germline, CDR1 MDHEN and CDR2 SYDVKM. The trim removed 8 bases at V and 2 bases at J, leaving 4 bases unmatched. The CDR3 is 13 residues long. The CDR3 coding sequence is TGTGCCAGCCTAAGCGGGGGTCAAGAGACCCAGTACTTC. It specifies CASLSGGQETQYF.

This clonotype has just a few counts. The chain carries TRBV29-1 and TRBJ1-1; D is undetermined. V lost 4 bases and J 1 base, leaving 7 bases between the germline ends. The CDR3 is made up of 12 amino acids. Germline V gene data show CDR1 as SQVTM and CDR2 as ANQGSEA. The CDR3 spells CSVGSGNTEAFF. CDR3 nucleotides: TGCAGCGTTGGGTCAGGGAACACTGAAGCTTTCTTT.

Only a few counts were recorded for this clonotype. The chain uses TRBV6-2 or TRBV6-3 and TRBJ2-6, with 9 bases matching TRBD1. V trimming: 5 bases; J trimming: 1 base; junction bases outside the gene matches: 12. CDR1 is MNHEY and CDR2 is SVGEGT in the germline V gene. The CDR3 runs 19 residues. The DNA of the CDR3 is TGTGCCAGCAGTCCCCTTTACGGGACAGGGAAATCTGGGGCCAACGTCCTGACTTTC. Protein sequence: CASSPLYGTGKSGANVLTF.

V usage is TRBV30 and J usage is TRBJ2-7, with TRBD1 matching over 8 bases. V shed 3 bases, J shed 6 bases, and the junction held 4 bases outside the gene matches. This CDR3 is built from 12 residues. Germline CDR1 is GTSNPN and CDR2 is SVGIG (reference sequence). This chain's CDR3 is CAWSRTGLEQYF. In DNA, the CDR3 is TGTGCCTGGAGCAGGACAGGGCTCGAGCAGTACTTC.

This clonotype was counted only a few times. The J gene is TRBJ2-1, the V gene TRBV5-1; 7 nucleotides align to TRBD2. Germline V CDR1 and CDR2: SGHRS, YFSETQ. This CDR3 is 16 amino acids long. V was clipped by 5 bases and J by 0 bases; unmatched bases: 8. The CDR3 nucleotides read TGCGCCAGCAGACGCCGGGGGGAGAGCTCCTACAATGAGCAGTTCTTC. Protein product: CASRRRGESSYNEQFF.

This rearrangement joins TRBV18 to TRBJ2-7; D not resolved. Per the germline V gene, CDR1 is KGHSH and CDR2 is LQKENI. Trimming removed 6 bases at V and 2 bases at J, with 17 bases between. The CDR3 extends over 15 amino acids. The CDR3 bases are TGTGCCAGCTCCTACCGGTCGGGCGACCCCTACGAGCAGTACTTC. Residues: CASSYRSGDPYEQYF.

CDR3 loop: CASSQWGRTYEQYF. The CDR3 nucleotides are TGTGCCAGCAGCCAATGGGGGAGGACCTACGAGCAGTACTTC. This chain uses TRBV14 with TRBJ2-7; a possible D gene is TRBD2 (6 bases). The CDR3 loop spans 14 amino acids. V dropped 2 bases and J dropped 2 bases, with 10 bases sitting between them. Looked up from germline, CDR1 is SGHDN and CDR2 is FVKESK.

The chain joins TRBV5-1 to TRBJ2-7; 11 nucleotides match TRBD2. Per germline, CDR1 SGHRS and CDR2 YFSETQ. Trimming took 0 bases from V and 3 from J; bases not matched to a gene: 5. The CDR3 extends over 16 amino acids. This CDR3 reads CASSLAGTSGGYEQYF. Here the CDR3 DNA reads TGCGCCAGCAGCTTGGCCGGGACTAGCGGAGGCTACGAGCAGTACTTC. Drawing the rest from reference TRBV5-1 and TRBJ2-7, the complete variable domain is KAGVTQTPRYLIKTRGQQVTLSCSPISGHRSVSWYQQTPGQGLQFLFEYFSETQRNKGNFPGRFSGRQFSNSRSEMNVSTLELGDSALYLCASSLAGTSGGYEQYFGPGTRLTVT.

The chain combines TRBV12-3 or TRBV12-4 with TRBJ2-1; 12 bases align to TRBD2. There are 18 residues in the CDR3. V was pared by 5 bases and J by 7 bases, with 15 bases of the junction left unmatched. The CDR3 region is CASSHTSPGLAGGNEQFF. CDR3 sequence (DNA): TGTGCCAGCAGTCACACCTCCCCGGGACTAGCGGGCGGAAATGAGCAGTTCTTC.

This clonotype came up a few times. The J gene is TRBJ2-3, the V gene TRBV5-1, with a possible D match to TRBD1 (8 bases). V was clipped by 0 bases and J by 2 bases, with 13 bases between them. Germline V lookup: CDR1 SGHRS, CDR2 YFSETQ. This CDR3 has 16 amino acids. The CDR3 DNA reads TGCGCCAGCAGCTTGGGGGGGGGACAGGCCACAGATACGCAGTATTTT. Residues: CASSLGGGQATDTQYF. Full variable domain (remainder filled in from reference TRBV5-1 and TRBJ2-3): KAGVTQTPRYLIKTRGQQVTLSCSPISGHRSVSWYQQTPGQGLQFLFEYFSETQRNKGNFPGRFSGRQFSNSRSEMNVSTLELGDSALYLCASSLGGGQATDTQYFGPGTRLTVL.

In its sample, this clonotype was seen a few times. The V call is TRBV5-1, the J call TRBJ2-5; the D gene could be TRBD1 or TRBD2 (5 bases each). The CDR3 spans 13 residues. Trimming removed 4 bases from V and 5 bases from J, with 12 bases in between. In germline, CDR1 is SGHRS, CDR2 YFSETQ. The CDR3 coding sequence is TGCGCCAGCAGCCGGGACCCACGGGAGACCCAGTACTTC. This encodes CASSRDPRETQYF.

The V call is TRBV11-2, the J call TRBJ2-6; no definite D call. The V end lost 6 bases, the J end lost 0 bases, and 6 bases lay between the germline ends. CDR1 SGHAT and CDR2 FQNNGV come from the germline V gene. This CDR3 has 14 amino acids. CDR3 coding DNA: TGTGCCAGCAGATCAACCTCTGGGGCCAACGTCCTGACTTTC. Its protein product is CASRSTSGANVLTF.

V and J are TRBV24-1 and TRBJ1-2, with 12 bases that match TRBD1. CDR3 length: 16 residues. V lost 5 bases and J lost 3; bases outside the gene matches: 6. Germline V CDR1 and CDR2: KGHDR, SFDVKD. As DNA, the CDR3 is TGTGCCACCAGTGGCCGGGACAGGGGGCCTGACTATGGCTACACCTTC. This encodes CATSGRDRGPDYGYTF.

The chain has TRBV29-1 and TRBJ2-7; D is unresolved. V dropped 4 bases and J dropped 2 bases, with 15 bases sitting between them. CDR1 and CDR2 from the germline V gene are SQVTM and ANQGSEA. This CDR3 contains 14 residues. The CDR3 DNA reads as TGCAGCGTTGGGCGACGGACCACCACCTACGAGCAGTACTTC. Protein sequence: CSVGRRTTTYEQYF.